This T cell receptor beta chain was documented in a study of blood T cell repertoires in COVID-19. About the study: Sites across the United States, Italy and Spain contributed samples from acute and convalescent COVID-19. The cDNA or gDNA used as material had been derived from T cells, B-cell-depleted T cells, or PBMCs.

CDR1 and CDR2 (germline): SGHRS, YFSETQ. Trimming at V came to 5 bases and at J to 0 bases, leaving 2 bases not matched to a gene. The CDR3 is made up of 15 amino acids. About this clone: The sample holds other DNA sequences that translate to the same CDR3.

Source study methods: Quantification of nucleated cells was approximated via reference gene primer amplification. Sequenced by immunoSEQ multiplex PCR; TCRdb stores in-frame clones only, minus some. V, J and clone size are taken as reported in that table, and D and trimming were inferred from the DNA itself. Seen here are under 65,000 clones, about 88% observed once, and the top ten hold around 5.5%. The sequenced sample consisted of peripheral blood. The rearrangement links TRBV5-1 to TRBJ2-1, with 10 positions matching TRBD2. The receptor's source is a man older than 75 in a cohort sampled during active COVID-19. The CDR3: CASSSSGGSYNEQFF. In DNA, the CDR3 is TGCGCCAGCAGTTCTAGCGGGGGCTCCTACAATGAGCAGTTCTTC.